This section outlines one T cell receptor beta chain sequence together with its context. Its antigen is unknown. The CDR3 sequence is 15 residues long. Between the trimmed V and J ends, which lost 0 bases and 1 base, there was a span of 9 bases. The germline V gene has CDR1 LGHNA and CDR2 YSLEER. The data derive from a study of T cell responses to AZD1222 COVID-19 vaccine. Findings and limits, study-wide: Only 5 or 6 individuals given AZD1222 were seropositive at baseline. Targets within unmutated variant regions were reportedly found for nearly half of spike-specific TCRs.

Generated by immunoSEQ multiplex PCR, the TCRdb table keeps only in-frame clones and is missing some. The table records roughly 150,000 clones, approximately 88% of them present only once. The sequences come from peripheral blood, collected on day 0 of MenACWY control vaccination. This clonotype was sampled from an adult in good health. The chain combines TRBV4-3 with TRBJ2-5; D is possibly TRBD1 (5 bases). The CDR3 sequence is CASSQEGRVQETQYF. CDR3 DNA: TGCGCCAGCAGCCAAGAAGGCAGGGTCCAAGAGACCCAGTACTTC.